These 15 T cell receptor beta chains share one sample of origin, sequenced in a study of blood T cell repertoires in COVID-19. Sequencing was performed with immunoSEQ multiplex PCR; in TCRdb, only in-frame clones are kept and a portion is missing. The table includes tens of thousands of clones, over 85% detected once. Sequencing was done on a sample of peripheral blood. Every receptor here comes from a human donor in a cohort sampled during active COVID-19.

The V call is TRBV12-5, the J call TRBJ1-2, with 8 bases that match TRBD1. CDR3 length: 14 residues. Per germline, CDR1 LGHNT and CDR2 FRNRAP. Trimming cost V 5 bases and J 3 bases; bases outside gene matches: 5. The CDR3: CASGRTGNDYGYTF. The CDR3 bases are TGTGCTAGTGGTCGGACAGGGAACGACTATGGCTACACCTTC.

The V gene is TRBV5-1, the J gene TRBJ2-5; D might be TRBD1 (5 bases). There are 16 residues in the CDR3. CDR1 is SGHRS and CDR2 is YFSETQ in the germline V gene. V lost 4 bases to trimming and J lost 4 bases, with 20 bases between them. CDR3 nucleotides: TGCGCCAGCAGCACCTCTCCAGGGTGGTCAGGAGAGACCCAGTACTTC. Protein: CASSTSPGWSGETQYF.

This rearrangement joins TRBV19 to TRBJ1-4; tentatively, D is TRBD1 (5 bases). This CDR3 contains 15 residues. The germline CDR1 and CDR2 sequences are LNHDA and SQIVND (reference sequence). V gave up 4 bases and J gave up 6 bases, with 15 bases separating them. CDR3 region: CASSRFQGMDEKLFF. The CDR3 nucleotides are TGTGCCAGTAGTAGATTTCAGGGAATGGATGAAAAACTGTTTTTT.

The CDR3, as DNA: TGTGCCAGCAGCCAAGATTACCCCTTTGGCGGCTACACCTTC. As protein: CASSQDYPFGGYTF. The chain carries TRBV4-2 and TRBJ1-2; D remains unclear. The CDR3 is 14 residues long. Trimming shortened V by 0 bases and J by 8 bases, and 13 bases separated the two germline ends. Germline V gene lookup returns CDR1 LGHNA and CDR2 YNFKEQ.

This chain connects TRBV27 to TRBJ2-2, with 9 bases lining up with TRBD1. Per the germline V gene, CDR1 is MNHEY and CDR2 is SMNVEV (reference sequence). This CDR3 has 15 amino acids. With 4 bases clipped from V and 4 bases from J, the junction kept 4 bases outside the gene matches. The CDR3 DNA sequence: TGTGCCAGCAGTTCTTGGACAGGGGTCACCGGGGAGCTGTTTTTT. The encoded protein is CASSSWTGVTGELFF.

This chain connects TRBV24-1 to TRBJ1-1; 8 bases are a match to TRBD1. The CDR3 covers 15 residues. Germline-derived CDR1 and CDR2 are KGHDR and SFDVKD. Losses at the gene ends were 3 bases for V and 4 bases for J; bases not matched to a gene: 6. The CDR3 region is CATSDPRTGSTEAFF. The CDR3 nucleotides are TGTGCCACCAGTGATCCTCGGACAGGGAGCACTGAAGCTTTCTTT.

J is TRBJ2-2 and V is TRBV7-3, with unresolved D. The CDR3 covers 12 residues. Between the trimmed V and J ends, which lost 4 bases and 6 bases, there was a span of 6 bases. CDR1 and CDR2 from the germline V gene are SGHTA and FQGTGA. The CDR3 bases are TGTGCCAGCAGCTACCGAGCCGGGGAGCTGTTTTTT. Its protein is CASSYRAGELFF. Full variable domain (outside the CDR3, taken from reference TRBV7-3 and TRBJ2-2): GAGVSQTPSNKVTEKGKYVELRCDPISGHTALYWYRQSLGQGPEFLIYFQGTGAADDSGLPNDRFFAVRPEGSVSTLKIQRTERGDSAVYLCASSYRAGELFFGEGSRLTVL.

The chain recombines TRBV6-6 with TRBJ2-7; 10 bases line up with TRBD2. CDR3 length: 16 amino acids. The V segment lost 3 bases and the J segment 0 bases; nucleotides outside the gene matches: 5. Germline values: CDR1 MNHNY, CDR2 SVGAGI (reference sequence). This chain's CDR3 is CASSYTASGSSYEQYF. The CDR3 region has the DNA TGTGCCAGCAGTTATACGGCTAGCGGGAGCTCCTACGAGCAGTACTTC.

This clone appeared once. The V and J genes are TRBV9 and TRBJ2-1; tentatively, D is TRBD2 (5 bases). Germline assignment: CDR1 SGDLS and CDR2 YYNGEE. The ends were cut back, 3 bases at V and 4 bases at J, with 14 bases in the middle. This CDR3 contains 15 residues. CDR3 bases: TGTGCCAGCAGCGCCGGTGGTAGCGATTACAATGAGCAGTTCTTC. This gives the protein CASSAGGSDYNEQFF.

The CDR3 DNA is TGTGCCAGCGGGGGCCAGTCGAACACTGAAGCTTTCTTT. It is translated as CASGGQSNTEAFF. The chain couples TRBV28 to TRBJ1-1, with a weak D call TRBD1 (6 bases). Trimming shortened V by 8 bases and J by 1 base, and 11 bases separated the two germline ends. CDR1 MDHEN and CDR2 SYDVKM come from the germline V gene. This CDR3 spans 13 amino acids.

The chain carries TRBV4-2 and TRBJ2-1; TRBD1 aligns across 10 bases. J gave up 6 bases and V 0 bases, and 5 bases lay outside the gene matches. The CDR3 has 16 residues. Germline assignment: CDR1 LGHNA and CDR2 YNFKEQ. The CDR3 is CASSQDRDRGLNEQFF. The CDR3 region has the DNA TGTGCCAGCAGCCAAGATCGAGACAGGGGGCTCAATGAGCAGTTCTTC.

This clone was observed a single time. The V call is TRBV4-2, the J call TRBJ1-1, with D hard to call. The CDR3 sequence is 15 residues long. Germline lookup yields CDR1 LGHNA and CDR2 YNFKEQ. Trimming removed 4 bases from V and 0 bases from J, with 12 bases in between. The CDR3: CASSPGGSLNTEAFF. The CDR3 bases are TGTGCCAGCAGCCCCGGAGGAAGTTTGAACACTGAAGCTTTCTTT.

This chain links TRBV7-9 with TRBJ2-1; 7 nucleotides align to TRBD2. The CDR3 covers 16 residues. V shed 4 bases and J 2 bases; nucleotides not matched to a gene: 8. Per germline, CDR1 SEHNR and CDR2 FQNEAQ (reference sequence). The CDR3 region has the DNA TGTGCCAGCAGCTCCCTTTCTAGCGGCACCTACAATGAGCAGTTCTTC. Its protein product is CASSSLSSGTYNEQFF.

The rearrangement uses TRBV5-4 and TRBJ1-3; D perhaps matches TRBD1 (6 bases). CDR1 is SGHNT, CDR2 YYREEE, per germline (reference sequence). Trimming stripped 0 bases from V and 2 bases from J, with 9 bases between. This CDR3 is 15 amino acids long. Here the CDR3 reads CASSLEAGAGNTIYF. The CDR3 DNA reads TGTGCCAGCAGCTTGGAGGCAGGGGCTGGAAACACCATATATTTT.

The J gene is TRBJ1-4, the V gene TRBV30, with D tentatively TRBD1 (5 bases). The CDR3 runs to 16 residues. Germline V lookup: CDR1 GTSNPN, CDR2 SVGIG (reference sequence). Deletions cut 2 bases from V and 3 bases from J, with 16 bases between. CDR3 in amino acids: CAWSTSGTRANEKLFF. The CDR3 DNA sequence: TGTGCCTGGAGTACCTCCGGAACCAGGGCTAATGAAAAACTGTTTTTT.